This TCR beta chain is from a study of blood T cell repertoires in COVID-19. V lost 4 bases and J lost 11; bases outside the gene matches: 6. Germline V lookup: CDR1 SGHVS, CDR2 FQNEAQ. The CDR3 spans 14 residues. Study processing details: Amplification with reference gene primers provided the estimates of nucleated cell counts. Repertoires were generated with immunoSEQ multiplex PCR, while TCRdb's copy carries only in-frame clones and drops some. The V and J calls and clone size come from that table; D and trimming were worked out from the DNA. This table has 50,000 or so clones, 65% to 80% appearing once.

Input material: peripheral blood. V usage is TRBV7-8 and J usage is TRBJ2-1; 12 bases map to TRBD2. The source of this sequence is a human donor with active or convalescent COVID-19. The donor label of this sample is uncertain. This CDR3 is CASSSLGTSGQQFF. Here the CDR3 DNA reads TGTGCCAGCAGCTCGCTCGGGACTAGCGGGCAGCAGTTCTTC.